This T cell receptor beta chain stems from a study of cytomegalovirus exposure and HLA in healthy donors. This clone is a singleton in its sample. Its antigen remains unidentified. Unmatched junction bases numbered 9, after V lost 4 bases and J lost 8 bases. The germline CDR1 and CDR2 sequences are SGDLS and YYNGEE. This CDR3 contains 15 residues. Clones were read by immunoSEQ multiplex PCR, and TCRdb kept only the in-frame ones, dropping some. The table shows approximately 98,000 clones, with approximately 95% occurring only once. Overall study results and limits: TCR beta chains numbering some 150 were designated cytomegalovirus-associated. Confirmation in vitro established that a few CMV-associated chains were specific for CMV antigens. Subsequent analysis found a tendency for first-cohort TCR clusters to co-occur within the 120 or so validation repertoires.

This TCR derives from a woman younger than 30 in good health and CMV-seronegative. This chain connects TRBV9 to TRBJ1-2, with 12 positions matching TRBD1. The sequenced sample consisted of PBMCs. The chain's CDR3 is CASSTLGQGAPGYTF. In nucleotides, the CDR3 is TGTGCCAGCAGCACCTTGGGACAGGGGGCGCCCGGCTACACCTTC.